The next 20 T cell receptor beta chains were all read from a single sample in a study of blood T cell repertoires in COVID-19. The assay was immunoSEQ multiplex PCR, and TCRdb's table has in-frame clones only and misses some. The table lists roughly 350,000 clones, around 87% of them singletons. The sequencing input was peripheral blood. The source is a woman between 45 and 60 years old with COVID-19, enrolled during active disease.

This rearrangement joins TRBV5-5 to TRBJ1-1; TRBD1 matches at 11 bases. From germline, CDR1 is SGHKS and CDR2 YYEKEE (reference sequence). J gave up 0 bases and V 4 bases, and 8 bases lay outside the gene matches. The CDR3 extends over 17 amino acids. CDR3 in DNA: TGTGCCAGCAGCGCGCACCCGGGACAGGGGGTGAACACTGAAGCTTTCTTT. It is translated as CASSAHPGQGVNTEAFF.

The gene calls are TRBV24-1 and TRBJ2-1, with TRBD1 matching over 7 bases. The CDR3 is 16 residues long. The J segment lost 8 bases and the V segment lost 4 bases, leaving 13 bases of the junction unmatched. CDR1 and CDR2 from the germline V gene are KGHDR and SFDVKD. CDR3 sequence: CATSDVGTQGVHEQFF. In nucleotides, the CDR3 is TGTGCCACCAGTGACGTCGGGACCCAGGGGGTGCATGAGCAGTTCTTC.

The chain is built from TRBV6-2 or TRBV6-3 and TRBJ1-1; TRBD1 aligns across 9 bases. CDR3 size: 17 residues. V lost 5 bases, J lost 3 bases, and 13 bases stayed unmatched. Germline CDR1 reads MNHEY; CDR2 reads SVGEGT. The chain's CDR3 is CASSQNPTGGSDTEAFF. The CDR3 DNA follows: TGTGCCAGCAGTCAGAACCCGACAGGGGGAAGTGACACTGAAGCTTTCTTT.

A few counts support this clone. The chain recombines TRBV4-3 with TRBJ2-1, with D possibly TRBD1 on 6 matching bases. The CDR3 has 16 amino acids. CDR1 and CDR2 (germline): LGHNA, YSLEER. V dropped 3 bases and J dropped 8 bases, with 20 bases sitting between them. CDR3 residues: CASSQVRGSRVDEQFF. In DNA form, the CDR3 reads TGCGCCAGCAGCCAGGTCAGGGGATCTCGGGTCGATGAGCAGTTCTTC.

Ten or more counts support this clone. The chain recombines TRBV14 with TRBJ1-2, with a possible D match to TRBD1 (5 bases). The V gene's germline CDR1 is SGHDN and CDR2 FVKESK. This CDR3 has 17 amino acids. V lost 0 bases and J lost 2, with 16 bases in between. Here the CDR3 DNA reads TGTGCCAGCAGCCAAGAGGTCGCCGGACAACGAAACTATGGCTACACCTTC. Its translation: CASSQEVAGQRNYGYTF. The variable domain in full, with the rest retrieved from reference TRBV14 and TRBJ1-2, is EAGVTQFPSHSVIEKGQTVTLRCDPISGHDNLYWYRRVMGKEIKFLLHFVKESKQDESGMPNNRFLAERTGGTYSTLKVQPAELEDSGVYFCASSQEVAGQRNYGYTFGSGTRLTVV.

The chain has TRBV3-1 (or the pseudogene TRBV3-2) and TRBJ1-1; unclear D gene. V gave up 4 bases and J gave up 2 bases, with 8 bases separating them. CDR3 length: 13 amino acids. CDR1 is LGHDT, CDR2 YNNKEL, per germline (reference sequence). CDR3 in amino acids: CASSPGGNTEAFF. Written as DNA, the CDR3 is TGTGCCAGCAGCCCGGGAGGAAACACTGAAGCTTTCTTT.

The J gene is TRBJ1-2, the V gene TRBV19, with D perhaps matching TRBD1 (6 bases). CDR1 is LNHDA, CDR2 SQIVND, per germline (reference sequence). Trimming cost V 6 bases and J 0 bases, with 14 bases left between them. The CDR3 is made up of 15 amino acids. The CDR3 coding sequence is TGTGCCAGTAGCCCCGGACAGAATGCTAACTATGGCTACACCTTC. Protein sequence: CASSPGQNANYGYTF. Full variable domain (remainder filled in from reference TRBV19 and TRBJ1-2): DGGITQSPKYLFRKEGQNVTLSCEQNLNHDAMYWYRQDPGQGLRLIYYSQIVNDFQKGDIAEGYSVSREKKESFPLTVTSAQKNPTAFYLCASSPGQNANYGYTFGSGTRLTVV.

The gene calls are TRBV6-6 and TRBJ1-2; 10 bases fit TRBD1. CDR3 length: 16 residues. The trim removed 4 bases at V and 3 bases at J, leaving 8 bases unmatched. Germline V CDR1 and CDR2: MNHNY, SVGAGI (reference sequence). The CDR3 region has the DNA TGTGCCAGCAGTTCCTCCGACAGGGGGCTCCACTATGGCTACACCTTC. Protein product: CASSSSDRGLHYGYTF.

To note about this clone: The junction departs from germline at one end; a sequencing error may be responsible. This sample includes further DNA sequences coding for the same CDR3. The CDR3: CAWRPREDRVVGNQPQHF. For the CDR3, the DNA is TGCGCCTGGAGACCCCGTGAAGACAGGGTAGTTGGCAATCAGCCCCAGCATTTT. This chain joins TRBV30 and TRBJ1-5; 7 nucleotides agree with TRBD1. The germline gives CDR1 GTSNPN, CDR2 SVGIG (reference sequence). The CDR3 has 18 residues.

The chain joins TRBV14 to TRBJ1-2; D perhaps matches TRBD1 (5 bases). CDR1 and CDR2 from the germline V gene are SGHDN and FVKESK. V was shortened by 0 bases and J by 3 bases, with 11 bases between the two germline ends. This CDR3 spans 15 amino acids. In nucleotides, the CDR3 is TGTGCCAGCAGCCAAGAAGGGGCCACCCACTATGGCTACACCTTC. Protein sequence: CASSQEGATHYGYTF.

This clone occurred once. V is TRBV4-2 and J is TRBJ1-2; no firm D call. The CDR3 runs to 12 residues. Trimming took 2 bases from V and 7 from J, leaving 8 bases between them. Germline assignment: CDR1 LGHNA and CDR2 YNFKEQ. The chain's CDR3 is CASSQRVSGYTF. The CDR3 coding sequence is TGTGCCAGCAGCCAACGGGTGTCTGGCTACACCTTC.

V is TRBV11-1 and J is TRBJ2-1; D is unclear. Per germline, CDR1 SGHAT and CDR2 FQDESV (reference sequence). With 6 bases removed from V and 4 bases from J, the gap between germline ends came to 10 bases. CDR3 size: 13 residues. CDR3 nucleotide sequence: TGTGCCAGCAGTTTCAACAGATACAATGAGCAGTTCTTC. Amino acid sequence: CASSFNRYNEQFF.

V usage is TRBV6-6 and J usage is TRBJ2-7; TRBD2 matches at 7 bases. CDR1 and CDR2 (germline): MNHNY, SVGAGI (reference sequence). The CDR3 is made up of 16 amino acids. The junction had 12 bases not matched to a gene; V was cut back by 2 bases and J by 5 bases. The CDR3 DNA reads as TGTGCCAGCAGTTACCCTCTCCGAGGGAGGGCCGACGAGCAGTACTTC. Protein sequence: CASSYPLRGRADEQYF.

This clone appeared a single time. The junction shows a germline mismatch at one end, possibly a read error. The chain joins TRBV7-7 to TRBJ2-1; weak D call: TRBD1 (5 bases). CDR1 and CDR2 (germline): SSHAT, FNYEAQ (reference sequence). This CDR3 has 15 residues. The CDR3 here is CASSRGHNSYNEQFF. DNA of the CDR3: TGTGCTAGCAGCCGTGGACACAACTCCTACAATGAGCAGTTCTTC.

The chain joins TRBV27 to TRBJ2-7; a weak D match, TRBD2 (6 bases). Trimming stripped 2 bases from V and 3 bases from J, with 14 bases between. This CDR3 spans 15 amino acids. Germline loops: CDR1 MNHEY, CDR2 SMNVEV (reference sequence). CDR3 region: CASSLGTVVFYEQYF. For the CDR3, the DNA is TGTGCCAGCAGTTTAGGGACTGTTGTTTTCTACGAGCAGTACTTC.

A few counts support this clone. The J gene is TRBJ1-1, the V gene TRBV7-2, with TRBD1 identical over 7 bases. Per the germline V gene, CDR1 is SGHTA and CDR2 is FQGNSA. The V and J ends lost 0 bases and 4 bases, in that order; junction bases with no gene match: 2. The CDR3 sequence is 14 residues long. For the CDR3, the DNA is TGTGCCAGCAGCTTAGCGGGGGACAGCACTGAAGCTTTCTTT. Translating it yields CASSLAGDSTEAFF. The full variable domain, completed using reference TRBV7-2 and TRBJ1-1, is GAGVSQSPSNKVTEKGKDVELRCDPISGHTALYWYRQSLGQGLEFLIYFQGNSAPDKSGLPSDRFSAERTGGSVSTLTIQRTQQEDSAVYLCASSLAGDSTEAFFGQGTRLTVV.

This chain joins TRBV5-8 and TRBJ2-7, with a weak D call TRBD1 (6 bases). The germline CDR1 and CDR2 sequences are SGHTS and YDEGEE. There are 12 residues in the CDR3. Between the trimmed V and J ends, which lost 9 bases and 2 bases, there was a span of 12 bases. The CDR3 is CAMKRGTYEQYF. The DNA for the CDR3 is TGTGCCATGAAAAGGGGGACCTACGAGCAGTACTTC.

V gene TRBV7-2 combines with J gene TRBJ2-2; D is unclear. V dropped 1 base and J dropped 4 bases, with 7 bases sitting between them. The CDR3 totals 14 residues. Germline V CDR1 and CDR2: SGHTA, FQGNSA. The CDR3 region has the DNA TGTGCCAGCAGCTTAGGTTCCTCCACCGGGGAGCTGTTTTTT. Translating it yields CASSLGSSTGELFF. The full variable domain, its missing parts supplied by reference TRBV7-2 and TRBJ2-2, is GAGVSQSPSNKVTEKGKDVELRCDPISGHTALYWYRQSLGQGLEFLIYFQGNSAPDKSGLPSDRFSAERTGGSVSTLTIQRTQQEDSAVYLCASSLGSSTGELFFGEGSRLTVL.

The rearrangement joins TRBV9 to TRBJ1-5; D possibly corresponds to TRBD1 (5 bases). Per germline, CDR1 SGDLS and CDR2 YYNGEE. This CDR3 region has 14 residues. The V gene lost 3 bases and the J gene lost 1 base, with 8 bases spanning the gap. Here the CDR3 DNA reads TGTGCCAGCAGCGCGCCAGGGAGCAATCAGCCCCAGCATTTT. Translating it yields CASSAPGSNQPQHF.

The CDR3 loop is CSVEKRKFTREGLYNEQFF. The CDR3 bases are TGCAGCGTTGAAAAAAGGAAGTTTACGCGGGAGGGGCTCTACAATGAGCAGTTCTTC. V usage is TRBV29-1 and J usage is TRBJ2-1; 9 bases fit TRBD2. V lost 2 bases to trimming and J lost 3 bases; unmatched junction nucleotides: 17. The CDR3 is 19 amino acids. The germline CDR1 and CDR2 sequences are SQVTM and ANQGSEA.